This entry concerns a single T cell receptor beta chain. Its specificity is unknown. The immunoSEQ assay was version 4, run in survey mode. Template was genomic DNA at about 9.8 ng/uL, with up to 1 ug used per sample. Assay used: immunoSEQ multiplex PCR; TCRdb lists only in-frame clones, some missing. The sample lists 30,000 to 40,000 clones; roughly four fifths were seen once. The stimulus was an HIV-1 Gag 15-mer peptide pool, 0.9 to 1 ug/peptide/mL. Sorted nonresponding memory CD4+ T cells were CD40L-negative, CD69-negative, CD45RO-high. Stimulated PBMCs had first been depleted of CD8+ T cells. The sample is drawn from a study of persistence of HIV-infected CD4 T cells. The wider study: A couple of participants gave one leukapheresis sample; others gave up to about 200 mL blood repeatedly.

The junction had 10 bases not matched to a gene; V was cut back by 6 bases and J by 14 bases. Germline V gene sequence: CDR1 SQVTM, CDR2 ANQGSEA. The CDR3 contains 11 residues. This TCR was recovered from an adult woman with HIV who was CMV-seropositive. The material sequenced was CD4+ T cells sorted from PBMCs after approximately 20-hour stimulation, taken from a patient who received antiretroviral therapy. The J gene is TRBJ2-1, the V gene TRBV29-1; 7 bases map to TRBD2. The CDR3 DNA reads as TGCAGCGTGGCGCGGAGCGGGGTGGAGTTCTTC. Its protein is CSVARSGVEFF.